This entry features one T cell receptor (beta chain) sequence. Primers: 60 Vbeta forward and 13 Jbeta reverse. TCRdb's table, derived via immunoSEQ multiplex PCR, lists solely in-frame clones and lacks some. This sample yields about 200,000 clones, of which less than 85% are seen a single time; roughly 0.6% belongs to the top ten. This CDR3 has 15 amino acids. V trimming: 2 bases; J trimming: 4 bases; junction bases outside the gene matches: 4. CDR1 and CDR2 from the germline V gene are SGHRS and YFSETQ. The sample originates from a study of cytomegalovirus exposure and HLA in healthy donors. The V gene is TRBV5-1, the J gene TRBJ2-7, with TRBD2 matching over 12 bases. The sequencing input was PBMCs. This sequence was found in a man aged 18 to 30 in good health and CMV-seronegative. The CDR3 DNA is TGCGCCAGCAGCTTCTTGACTAGCGGGAGTTACGAGCAGTACTTC. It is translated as CASSFLTSGSYEQYF.